This TCR beta chain was profiled in a study of T cell repertoires in cytomegalovirus infection. Study-level information: It can be stated that public TCR beta signatures indicated CMV infection as well as a matching HLA type.

Comments on this clonotype: Its matching antigen is unknown.

With 5 bases clipped from V and 6 bases from J, the junction kept 11 bases outside the gene matches. The CDR3 loop spans 16 amino acids. CDR1 and CDR2 from the germline V gene are SEHNR and FQNEAQ (reference sequence). Points from the study as a whole: Of the TCR beta families, the public ones yielded a cumulative frequency that identified carriers of CMV plus the relevant HLA. In two of eight donors, the top clonotype was HLA-C-restricted CMV-specific.

TCRdb used MiXCR to reprocess the reads, holding one entry per CDR3 protein. This table has 450,000 to 550,000 distinct CDR3 sequences, approximately 15% appearing once. The sequencing input was CD8+ T cells from PBMCs. The rearrangement uses TRBV7-9 and TRBJ1-4; TRBD1 agrees at 8 bases. This receptor was taken from a human donor in good health (CMV status not recorded). Some clones in this sample may be carry-over from other donors' samples. The CDR3 nucleotides are TGTGCCAGCAGCGGAAGCTATCGGACAGGGCATGAAAAACTGTTTTTT. This gives the protein CASSGSYRTGHEKLFF. The entire variable domain, with the rest obtained from reference TRBV7-9 and TRBJ1-4, is as follows: DTGVSQNPRHKITKRGQNVTFRCDPISEHNRLYWYRQTLGQGPEFLTYFQNEAQLEKSRLLSDRFSAERPKGSFSTLEIQRTEQGDSAMYLCASSGSYRTGHEKLFFGSGTQLSVL.